This T cell receptor beta chain was found in a study of T cells in Graves' hyperthyroidism and ophthalmopathy. The table lists this clonotype with many counts. Its antigen is currently unknown. Uncontrolled infection, other autoimmune disease, pregnancy or lactation barred patients from enrollment. The authors obtained PBMCs from about 9.5 ml of fresh peripheral blood. Amplification of TCR beta CDR3 regions was performed using RNA transcripts as template. The TCR CDR3 was amplified in a first-round RT-PCR using the HTBI primer set. TCRdb ran MiXCR on the multiplex PCR reads and lists one entry per CDR3 protein. The sample contains about 350,000 distinct CDR3 sequences, 11% to 15% of which appear only once. V lost 5 bases to trimming and J lost 6 bases, with 14 bases between them. Germline CDR1 and CDR2: MDHEN and SYDVKM. CDR3 length equals 14 residues. General study findings and limits: Most thyroid clonotypes with frequency above 0.001 were detected in blood.

The rearrangement uses TRBV28 and TRBJ2-1; D gene uncertain. This TCR derives from a woman between 25 and 40 years old with Graves' hyperthyroidism. Sequenced: blood. CDR3 region: CASSLPGQFNEQFF. The CDR3 region has the DNA TGTGCCAGCAGTCTTCCGGGCCAGTTCAATGAGCAGTTCTTC.